The sequence of this T cell receptor (beta chain) was determined in a study of T-cell memory formation after mild COVID-19. TCRdb re-called the 5' RACE reads with MiXCR, one entry per CDR3 protein. This sample has 300,000 to 400,000 distinct CDR3 sequences, with over 25% found just once. The CDR3 runs 17 residues. CDR1 SGHAT and CDR2 FQNNGV come from the germline V gene. V was pared by 1 base and J by 1 base, with 15 bases between. Sequencing was performed on PBMCs or a T cell subset sorted from them (not recorded which). The clonotype comes from an adult woman who had mild COVID-19 (a few samples of this study predate the infection). Cell type and time point are not known. The chain uses TRBV11-2 and TRBJ2-3; D tentatively fits TRBD1 or TRBD2 (5 bases each). CDR3 sequence (DNA): TGTGCCAGCAGCTTAGCGGTATTGGGGGTGGGCACAGATACGCAGTATTTT. This sequence encodes CASSLAVLGVGTDTQYF.